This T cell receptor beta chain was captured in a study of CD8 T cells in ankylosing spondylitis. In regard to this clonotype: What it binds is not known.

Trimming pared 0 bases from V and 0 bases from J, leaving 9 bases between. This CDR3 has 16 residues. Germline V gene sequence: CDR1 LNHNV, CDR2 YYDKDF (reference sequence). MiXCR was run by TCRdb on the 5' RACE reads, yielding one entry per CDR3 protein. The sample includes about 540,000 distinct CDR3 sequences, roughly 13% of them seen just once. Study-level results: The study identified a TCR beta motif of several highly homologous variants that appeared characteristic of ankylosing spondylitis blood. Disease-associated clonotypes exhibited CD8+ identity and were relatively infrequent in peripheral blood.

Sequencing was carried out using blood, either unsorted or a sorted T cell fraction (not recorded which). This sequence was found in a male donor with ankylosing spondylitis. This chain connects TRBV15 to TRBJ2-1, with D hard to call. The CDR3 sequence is CATSRDPVVSYNEQFF. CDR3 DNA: TGTGCCACCAGCAGAGATCCAGTTGTCTCCTACAATGAGCAGTTCTTC.